Presented here are 30 T cell receptor beta chains from one specimen sequenced in a study of PD-1 blockade in classical Hodgkin lymphoma. Relapse was seen in all patients after autologous stem cell transplantation, and brentuximab vedotin exposure was variable. This table comes from immunoSEQ multiplex PCR, and its TCRdb copy is limited to in-frame clones, with some not included. The profile covers around 34,000 clones, with about 80% appearing a single time and roughly 15% taken by the ten largest. The sequences come from peripheral blood mononuclear cells (PBMCs), collected before the second cycle of nivolumab. These receptor sequences come from a human donor with classical Hodgkin lymphoma.

The chain recombines TRBV6-5 with TRBJ2-7, with D maybe TRBD2 (7 bases). Germline V lookup: CDR1 MNHEY, CDR2 SVGAGI. Trimming removed 4 bases from V and 1 base from J, with 14 bases in between. CDR3 length: 15 amino acids. The CDR3 region has the DNA TGTGCCAGCAGTTCTGGACAGCGGGGATCCTACGAGCAGTACTTC. Its protein product is CASSSGQRGSYEQYF.

The V call is TRBV27, the J call TRBJ1-2; D unresolved. Germline values: CDR1 MNHEY, CDR2 SMNVEV (reference sequence). This CDR3 has 15 amino acids. V was cut by 0 bases and J by 4 bases, with 12 bases left in between. The CDR3 region has the DNA TGTGCCAGCAGTTTATCAAGCAGCTCTGGCTATGGCTACACCTTC. Amino acid sequence: CASSLSSSSGYGYTF.

This chain links TRBV7-2 with TRBJ2-2, with 12 bases matching TRBD2. Germline CDR1 SGHTA, CDR2 FQGNSA. V shed 5 bases, J shed 8 bases, and the junction held 12 bases outside the gene matches. This CDR3 contains 17 residues. CDR3 sequence (DNA): TGTGCCAGCAGCCCGAGGCCCCTAGCGGGGGGGCCAGGGGAGCTGTTTTTT. This translates into CASSPRPLAGGPGELFF.

V usage is TRBV7-8 and J usage is TRBJ1-2; the D gene is possibly TRBD1 (5 bases). Germline V gives CDR1 SGHVS, CDR2 FQNEAQ. V gave up 5 bases and J gave up 3 bases, with 10 bases separating them. CDR3 length: 13 residues. CDR3 loop: CASSDGTDYGYTF. CDR3 in DNA: TGTGCCAGCAGCGACGGGACCGACTATGGCTACACCTTC.

The rearrangement uses TRBV30 and TRBJ2-7; possible D gene TRBD1, 6 bases. The CDR3 is made up of 12 amino acids. Germline assignment: CDR1 GTSNPN and CDR2 SVGIG (reference sequence). In DNA, the CDR3 is TGTGCTCGGACAGAGATGTCTTACGAGCAGTACTTC. Translating gives CARTEMSYEQYF.

The J gene is TRBJ1-5, the V gene TRBV15; D not resolved. The CDR3 consists of 14 residues. Germline CDR1 is LNHNV and CDR2 is YYDKDF (reference sequence). The germline V and J ends were trimmed by 0 bases and 11 bases, with 14 bases remaining between them. CDR3 amino acids: CATSRDRRGRTQHF. The CDR3 DNA reads as TGTGCCACCAGCAGAGATCGGAGAGGGCGGACCCAGCATTTT.

This clone was detected a few times. The V call is TRBV6-5, the J call TRBJ2-4, with TRBD1 as a possible D gene (6 bases). The germline V and J ends were trimmed by 5 bases and 0 bases, with 8 bases remaining between them. The CDR3 has 14 residues. The germline gives CDR1 MNHEY, CDR2 SVGAGI. The CDR3 here is CASSPRGAKNIQYF. The CDR3 region has the DNA TGTGCCAGCAGTCCCAGGGGAGCCAAAAACATTCAGTACTTC.

The V gene is TRBV19, the J gene TRBJ1-1; D might be TRBD1 (5 bases). Germline CDR1 reads LNHDA; CDR2 reads SQIVND (reference sequence). The CDR3 loop spans 14 amino acids. Deletions cut 3 bases from V and 1 base from J, with 9 bases between. CDR3: CASSMLGGNTEAFF. In DNA, the CDR3 is TGTGCCAGTAGTATGCTGGGGGGGAACACTGAAGCTTTCTTT. Full variable domain (remainder filled in from reference TRBV19 and TRBJ1-1): DGGITQSPKYLFRKEGQNVTLSCEQNLNHDAMYWYRQDPGQGLRLIYYSQIVNDFQKGDIAEGYSVSREKKESFPLTVTSAQKNPTAFYLCASSMLGGNTEAFFGQGTRLTVV.

The chain joins TRBV6-5 to TRBJ2-7, with TRBD2 as a possible D gene (6 bases). Trimming shortened V by 5 bases and J by 12 bases, and 20 bases separated the two germline ends. The germline CDR1 and CDR2 sequences are MNHEY and SVGAGI. The CDR3 extends over 13 amino acids. The CDR3 reads CASSPRLEAGLYF. CDR3 nucleotide sequence: TGTGCCAGCAGTCCCAGACTAGAAGCCGGGCTGTACTTC.

The rearrangement uses TRBV7-6 and TRBJ2-2; possible D gene TRBD2, 5 bases. CDR3 length: 15 amino acids. Trimming pared 1 base from V and 7 bases from J, leaving 13 bases between. Germline V gene data show CDR1 as SGHVS and CDR2 as FNYEAQ. CDR3 loop: CASSLGPARGGELFF. The CDR3 bases are TGTGCCAGCAGCTTAGGACCTGCCCGGGGCGGGGAGCTGTTTTTT.

The gene calls are TRBV5-1 and TRBJ1-6, with D hard to call. Trimming pared 4 bases from V and 7 bases from J, leaving 6 bases between. CDR3 length: 12 residues. The germline gives CDR1 SGHRS, CDR2 YFSETQ. CDR3 sequence: CASSAENSPLHF. CDR3 coding DNA: TGCGCCAGCAGCGCAGAAAATTCACCCCTCCACTTT.

The chain has TRBV6-6 and TRBJ1-1; possible D gene TRBD1, 6 bases. Trimming pared 8 bases from V and 5 bases from J, leaving 24 bases between. The CDR3 is made up of 16 amino acids. The germline CDR1 and CDR2 sequences are MNHNY and SVGAGI (reference sequence). The CDR3 nucleotides read TGTGCCAGCGCCGACCCACCCCCAGGGGAGGGAACTGAAGCTTTCTTT. Amino acid sequence: CASADPPPGEGTEAFF.

This rearrangement joins TRBV7-2 to TRBJ1-6; a possible D gene is TRBD1 (5 bases). V gave up 5 bases and J gave up 10 bases, with 9 bases separating them. The CDR3 is made up of 12 amino acids. Germline loops: CDR1 SGHTA, CDR2 FQGNSA. The CDR3 region has the DNA TGTGCCAGCAGCCCCAGGGTGTCACCCCTCCACTTT. Its protein product is CASSPRVSPLHF.

This clone was observed a single time. The chain joins TRBV11-3 to TRBJ2-7; 10 positions match TRBD1. The CDR3 is made up of 15 amino acids. Trimming cost V 5 bases and J 2 bases; bases outside gene matches: 6. Germline V lookup: CDR1 SGHNT, CDR2 YENEEA. In DNA, the CDR3 is TGTGCCAGCAGCCCAGGGACAGGGGTACCCTACGAGCAGTACTTC. Translating gives CASSPGTGVPYEQYF.

This sequence joins TRBV6-1 and TRBJ2-7; TRBD1 is a possible D gene (6 bases). CDR1 is MNHNS, CDR2 SASEGT, per germline. V lost 6 bases and J 3 bases, leaving 18 bases between the germline ends. This CDR3 has 15 residues. The CDR3 region is CASRTPYRVDYEQYF. The CDR3 nucleotides are TGTGCCAGCAGGACTCCCTACAGGGTCGACTACGAGCAGTACTTC.

The chain couples TRBV21-1 to TRBJ2-3; the table's D gene call, TRBD2, was not cross checked with the DNA. TRBV21-1 is recorded as a pseudogene. The CDR3 runs to 10 residues. CDR3 coding DNA: TGTGCCAGCAGCAAAGGTAGGAGGTATTTT. Protein product: CASSKGRRYF.

In this sample, this clone turned up once. The V gene is TRBV2, the J gene TRBJ2-7; possible D gene TRBD1, 5 bases. The CDR3 runs to 11 residues. Trimming removed 4 bases at V and 5 bases at J, with 6 bases between. CDR1 SNHLY and CDR2 FYNNEI come from the germline V gene. The CDR3 reads CASSAGNEQYF. The CDR3 DNA sequence: TGTGCCAGCAGTGCAGGGAACGAGCAGTACTTC. Using reference TRBV2 and TRBJ2-7 for the parts outside the CDR3, the full variable domain is EPEVTQTPSHQVTQMGQEVILRCVPISNHLYFYWYRQILGQKVEFLVSFYNNEISEKSEIFDDQFSVERPDGSNFTLKIRSTKLEDSAMYFCASSAGNEQYFGPGTRLTVT.

The J gene is TRBJ1-5, the V gene TRBV2, with D uncertain. Germline lookup yields CDR1 SNHLY and CDR2 FYNNEI. Trimming pared 7 bases from V and 0 bases from J, leaving 10 bases between. The CDR3 is made up of 14 amino acids. The CDR3 nucleotides are TGTGCCAGCAAGGAGGCCTTTAGCAATCAGCCCCAGCATTTT. This translates into CASKEAFSNQPQHF. Full variable domain (missing parts from reference TRBV2 and TRBJ1-5): EPEVTQTPSHQVTQMGQEVILRCVPISNHLYFYWYRQILGQKVEFLVSFYNNEISEKSEIFDDQFSVERPDGSNFTLKIRSTKLEDSAMYFCASKEAFSNQPQHFGDGTRLSIL.

The genes are TRBV6-1 and TRBJ1-4; unclear D gene. This CDR3 spans 13 amino acids. The germline V gene has CDR1 MNHNS and CDR2 SASEGT. The V end was cut by 5 bases, the J end by 6 bases, with 10 bases between. In nucleotides, the CDR3 is TGTGCCAGCAGTATGTCAGACGATGAAAAACTGTTTTTT. Protein product: CASSMSDDEKLFF.

The V and J genes are TRBV6-5 and TRBJ2-7, with unresolved D. Germline V gene sequence: CDR1 MNHEY, CDR2 SVGAGI. Trimming shortened V by 5 bases and J by 1 base, and 12 bases separated the two germline ends. The length of the CDR3 is 14 residues. In DNA form, the CDR3 reads TGTGCCAGCAGTGAAGTGGCCGGGTCCTACGAGCAGTACTTC. This translates into CASSEVAGSYEQYF.

J is TRBJ1-1 and V is TRBV10-3; D unclear. V shed 8 bases and J shed 1 base, with 11 bases lying between them. CDR1 and CDR2 (germline): ENHRY, SYGVKD. This CDR3 region has 13 residues. The CDR3 here is CAIRPERNTEAFF. The CDR3, as DNA: TGTGCCATCCGACCAGAAAGGAACACTGAAGCTTTCTTT.

This chain uses TRBV7-3 with TRBJ2-1; 8 bases agree with TRBD2. V shed 2 bases, J shed 3 bases, and the junction held 9 bases outside the gene matches. The germline CDR1 and CDR2 sequences are SGHTA and FQGTGA. The CDR3 is made up of 17 amino acids. The CDR3 DNA is TGTGCCAGCAGCTTAGGCGGTGCGGGGGGTTTCTACAATGAGCAGTTCTTC. The encoded protein is CASSLGGAGGFYNEQFF.

This clone turned up a few times. V gene TRBV7-3 combines with J gene TRBJ2-2; 8 nucleotides line up with TRBD1. The germline V gene encodes CDR1 SGHTA and CDR2 FQGTGA. The CDR3 spans 14 residues. J gave up 7 bases and V 2 bases, and 3 bases lay outside the gene matches. CDR3 DNA sequence: TGTGCCAGCAGCTTACAGGGGGCCGGCGGGGAGCTGTTTTTT. Translating gives CASSLQGAGGELFF. Combining the CDR3 with reference TRBV7-3 and TRBJ2-2 gives the whole variable domain GAGVSQTPSNKVTEKGKYVELRCDPISGHTALYWYRQSLGQGPEFLIYFQGTGAADDSGLPNDRFFAVRPEGSVSTLKIQRTERGDSAVYLCASSLQGAGGELFFGEGSRLTVL.

The rearrangement uses TRBV9 and TRBJ2-7; possibly TRBD1 or TRBD2 for D (5 bases each). V lost 3 bases and J lost 0, with 13 bases in between. Germline assignment: CDR1 SGDLS and CDR2 YYNGEE. The CDR3 loop spans 15 amino acids. The CDR3: CASSAGTSSSYEQYF. As DNA, the CDR3 is TGTGCCAGCAGCGCGGGGACCTCAAGCTCCTACGAGCAGTACTTC.

The CDR3 loop is CATRGQGEKLFF. In DNA form, the CDR3 reads TGTGCCACCCGAGGGCAGGGGGAAAAACTGTTTTTT. The chain has TRBV7-6 and TRBJ1-4, with D perhaps TRBD1 (6 bases). The CDR3 loop spans 12 amino acids. Germline V gives CDR1 SGHVS, CDR2 FNYEAQ. The V gene lost 10 bases and the J gene lost 8 bases, with 14 bases spanning the gap.

The chain combines TRBV6-6 with TRBJ1-6; D remains unclear. Trimming shortened V by 2 bases and J by 14 bases, and 13 bases separated the two germline ends. Germline CDR1 MNHNY, CDR2 SVGAGI (reference sequence). The CDR3 length is 13 residues. The CDR3 DNA sequence: TGTGCCAGCAGTTACCGGCCAGAAGAGGCCCTCCACTTT. The encoded protein is CASSYRPEEALHF.

About this clone itself: This sequence may be a read error, since a much larger clone differs from it by one base. The same CDR3 also results from other DNA sequences found in this sample. The chain has TRBV9 and TRBJ2-1; 7 nucleotides align to TRBD1. This CDR3 contains 13 residues. Trimming at V came to 4 bases and at J to 4 bases, leaving 2 bases not matched to a gene. The germline V gene encodes CDR1 SGDLS and CDR2 YYNGEE. The CDR3 DNA reads as TGTGCCAGCAGCCCCAGGGGGTACAATGAGCAGTTCTTC. Translated: CASSPRGYNEQFF.

The CDR3: CASSQELAETQYF. CDR3 in DNA: TGTGCCAGCAGCCAAGAACTAGCGGAGACCCAGTACTTC. The rearrangement joins TRBV14 to TRBJ2-5, with 7 positions matching TRBD2. CDR1 is SGHDN, CDR2 FVKESK, per germline. V lost 0 bases, J lost 5 bases, and 0 bases stayed unmatched. This CDR3 comprises 13 residues.

This clone was recorded a few times. Other DNA sequences in the sample encode the same CDR3. This rearrangement joins TRBV6-1 to TRBJ2-3, with unresolved D. V lost 4 bases and J lost 2, with 4 bases in between. Germline CDR1 MNHNS, CDR2 SASEGT. The CDR3 contains 12 residues. CDR3 residues: CASSGSTDTQYF. In DNA, the CDR3 is TGTGCCAGCAGTGGGTCCACAGATACGCAGTATTTT.

This chain joins TRBV18 and TRBJ2-5, with D unclear. V was pared by 3 bases and J by 1 base, with 9 bases between. CDR1 KGHSH and CDR2 LQKENI come from the germline V gene. The length of the CDR3 is 14 residues. CDR3 residues: CASSPRVGQETQYF. For the CDR3, the DNA is TGTGCCAGCTCACCCCGAGTGGGCCAAGAGACCCAGTACTTC.